Below, 24 T cell receptor beta chains from the same sample are listed, as sequenced in a study of shared clonotypes between healthy human individuals. The assay was immunoSEQ multiplex PCR, and TCRdb's table has in-frame clones only and misses some. The data contain 650,000 to 750,000 clones, 72% of them singletons. The source material was memory CD4+ T cells sorted from blood. The subset was: CD45RA-negative fraction. The receptors were sampled from a woman aged 25 to 45 in good health.

The rearrangement links TRBV28 to TRBJ1-5; 8 bases agree with TRBD1. J lost 2 bases, V lost 10 bases, and 7 bases had no gene match. The CDR3 loop spans 14 amino acids. Germline V gives CDR1 MDHEN, CDR2 SYDVKM. The CDR3: CATRTGIGNQPQHF. The CDR3 DNA sequence: TGTGCCACCCGGACAGGGATTGGCAATCAGCCCCAGCATTTT.

The chain joins TRBV5-5 to TRBJ2-3, with D possibly matching TRBD1 (5 bases). Between the trimmed V and J ends, which lost 4 bases and 1 base, there was a span of 13 bases. In germline, CDR1 is SGHKS, CDR2 YYEKEE (reference sequence). The CDR3 length is 15 residues. CDR3 region: CASSVVRGGTDTQYF. CDR3 DNA sequence: TGTGCCAGCAGCGTGGTAAGGGGTGGCACAGATACGCAGTATTTT.

The rearrangement links TRBV18 to TRBJ1-5; 10 bases are a match to TRBD1. The CDR3 loop spans 17 amino acids. CDR1 is KGHSH, CDR2 LQKENI, per germline. The junction had 10 bases not matched to a gene; V was cut back by 3 bases and J by 5 bases. CDR3 sequence: CASSPYRPGTGDQPQHF. CDR3 in DNA: TGTGCCAGCTCACCCTATCGTCCGGGGACAGGGGATCAGCCCCAGCATTTT.

This chain links TRBV29-1 with TRBJ1-2; D is possibly TRBD1 (6 bases). The length of the CDR3 is 13 residues. Germline-derived CDR1 and CDR2 are SQVTM and ANQGSEA. V was trimmed by 6 bases and J by 4 bases, leaving 15 bases between them. The CDR3 DNA follows: TGCAGCGTGACCAGGGGACTTGGCTATGGCTACACCTTC. Amino acids: CSVTRGLGYGYTF.

The chain employs TRBV28 and TRBJ1-5; no reliable D call. The ends were cut back, 8 bases at V and 9 bases at J, with 17 bases in the middle. The CDR3 has 13 amino acids. Germline CDR1 reads MDHEN; CDR2 reads SYDVKM. DNA of the CDR3: TGTGCCAGCGGGCTGGCGGGATCTTGGCCCCAGCATTTT. Its protein is CASGLAGSWPQHF.

The chain couples TRBV19 to TRBJ2-1, with TRBD2 matching over 12 bases. With 5 bases clipped from V and 7 bases from J, the junction kept 9 bases outside the gene matches. The CDR3 loop spans 16 amino acids. Germline CDR1 is LNHDA and CDR2 is SQIVND (reference sequence). The CDR3 nucleotides read TGTGCCAGTAGTGACACTAGCGGGAGGAGGGGTAATGAGCAGTTCTTC. This codes for CASSDTSGRRGNEQFF.

The chain has TRBV19 and TRBJ2-2, with 7 nucleotides matching TRBD1. CDR3 length: 19 residues. V shed 3 bases, J shed 0 bases, and the junction held 13 bases outside the gene matches. Germline V gene sequence: CDR1 LNHDA, CDR2 SQIVND (reference sequence). The CDR3 bases are TGTGCCAGTAGTATTTTTTTTGTAGACGGGACAGCGAACACCGGGGAGCTGTTTTTT. Residues: CASSIFFVDGTANTGELFF. Supplemented by reference TRBV19 and TRBJ2-2, the full variable domain reads DGGITQSPKYLFRKEGQNVTLSCEQNLNHDAMYWYRQDPGQGLRLIYYSQIVNDFQKGDIAEGYSVSREKKESFPLTVTSAQKNPTAFYLCASSIFFVDGTANTGELFFGEGSRLTVL.

The chain links TRBV5-1 to TRBJ2-1, with 9 bases that match TRBD2. Trimming removed 4 bases from V and 6 bases from J; junction bases left unmatched: 8. CDR3 length equals 15 residues. Per germline, CDR1 SGHRS and CDR2 YFSETQ. CDR3 in amino acids: CASSAERLAANEQFF. CDR3 nucleotide sequence: TGCGCCAGCAGCGCGGAAAGACTAGCGGCCAATGAGCAGTTCTTC.

This clone has just a few counts. Here the CDR3 DNA reads TGTGCCAGCAGCTCCCCCTCGCAGGGGGCCAAAAACATTCAGTACTTC. Translated, it gives CASSSPSQGAKNIQYF. The chain combines TRBV5-4 with TRBJ2-4, with D perhaps matching TRBD1 (6 bases). This CDR3 contains 16 residues. Germline-derived CDR1 and CDR2 are SGHNT and YYREEE (reference sequence). V lost 3 bases and J lost 1, with 14 bases in between.

This clone showed up just a few times. J is TRBJ1-2 and V is TRBV7-9, with TRBD1 identical over 7 bases. V shed 0 bases and J 4 bases; nucleotides not matched to a gene: 5. Germline values: CDR1 SEHNR, CDR2 FQNEAQ (reference sequence). The CDR3 covers 15 residues. The DNA for the CDR3 is TGTGCCAGCAGCTTAGCCGAGGGACAGAGCTATGGCTACACCTTC. Translated: CASSLAEGQSYGYTF.

The sample holds a few counts of this clone. This rearrangement joins TRBV7-6 to TRBJ2-7, with D unclear. V was cut by 0 bases and J by 6 bases, with 6 bases left in between. In germline, CDR1 is SGHVS, CDR2 FNYEAQ. CDR3 length equals 12 residues. DNA for the CDR3: TGTGCCAGCAGCTTAGCGTCAGCCGAGCAGTACTTC. Encoded protein: CASSLASAEQYF.

This clone has a handful of counts. This rearrangement joins TRBV27 to TRBJ2-7, with 8 bases fitting TRBD1. The V and J ends lost 7 bases and 7 bases, in that order; junction bases with no gene match: 9. This CDR3 is 13 amino acids long. Germline values: CDR1 MNHEY, CDR2 SMNVEV (reference sequence). The CDR3 nucleotides are TGTGCCAGCACCTCACCCAGGGGGCAAGAGCAGTACTTC. This translates into CASTSPRGQEQYF.

V is TRBV11-3 and J is TRBJ1-2; 8 nucleotides line up with TRBD1. Trimming at V came to 3 bases and at J to 2 bases, leaving 5 bases not matched to a gene. This CDR3 region has 15 residues. The V gene's germline CDR1 is SGHNT and CDR2 YENEEA. Written as DNA, the CDR3 is TGTGCCAGCAGCTTGTCGGACAGGGACAACTATGGCTACACCTTC. It yields the protein CASSLSDRDNYGYTF.

This rearrangement joins TRBV6-1 to TRBJ2-7; 11 bases match TRBD2. The CDR3 runs to 15 residues. Germline trimming cut 4 bases from V and 3 bases from J; bases unmatched to any gene: 5. Germline CDR1 and CDR2: MNHNS and SASEGT. The DNA for the CDR3 is TGTGCCAGCAGTGGGCAACTAGCGGGAGTCTACGAGCAGTACTTC. Amino acid sequence: CASSGQLAGVYEQYF.

This clone was picked up a small number of times. In DNA form, the CDR3 reads TGTGCCACCAGCTCAGCCACGTATCTAGCGGGCAGCACAGATACGCAGTATTTT. It yields the protein CATSSATYLAGSTDTQYF. This sequence joins TRBV15 and TRBJ2-3; TRBD2 aligns across 8 bases. Germline V gives CDR1 LNHNV, CDR2 YYDKDF (reference sequence). V trimming: 5 bases; J trimming: 0 bases; junction bases outside the gene matches: 13. CDR3 length: 18 amino acids.

This rearrangement joins TRBV29-1 to TRBJ1-1; unclear D gene. The germline V gene encodes CDR1 SQVTM and CDR2 ANQGSEA. The CDR3 is 13 residues long. V shed 4 bases and J shed 0 bases, with 9 bases lying between them. The DNA for the CDR3 is TGCAGCGTTGCTAGACGGATGAACACTGAAGCTTTCTTT. Translated: CSVARRMNTEAFF.

The V gene is TRBV20-1, the J gene TRBJ1-2; D remains ambiguous. V gave up 7 bases and J gave up 7 bases, with 10 bases separating them. This CDR3 is 10 amino acids long. Germline V CDR1 and CDR2: DFQATT, SNEGSKA (reference sequence). The CDR3 spells CSGGQVGYTF. In DNA, the CDR3 is TGCAGTGGGGGTCAGGTTGGCTACACCTTC.

This clone was seen more than once but under ten times. The V gene is TRBV10-1, the J gene TRBJ1-1, with D perhaps TRBD1 (5 bases). CDR1 is WNHNN and CDR2 is SYGVQD in the germline V gene (reference sequence). The CDR3 spans 14 residues. The ends were cut back, 5 bases at V and 6 bases at J, with 16 bases in the middle. Written as DNA, the CDR3 is TGCGCCAGCAGTCCCAGGGTAGATCAGGCTGAAGCTTTCTTT. It yields the protein CASSPRVDQAEAFF.

This clone was counted once. The rearrangement joins TRBV11-3 to TRBJ1-2; perhaps TRBD1 as D (5 bases). Trimming stripped 5 bases from V and 5 bases from J, with 15 bases between. This CDR3 is built from 14 residues. The V gene's germline CDR1 is SGHNT and CDR2 YENEEA. The CDR3, as DNA: TGTGCCAGCAGCCCCCCAGGGCTTCGGTATGGCTACACCTTC. Protein product: CASSPPGLRYGYTF.

This chain uses TRBV4-2 with TRBJ1-3; no clear D. The CDR3 is made up of 16 amino acids. Germline V CDR1 and CDR2: LGHNA, YNFKEQ. V was pared by 6 bases and J by 0 bases, with 15 bases between. CDR3 residues: CASRPPGITSGNTIYF. The CDR3 nucleotides read TGTGCCAGCAGACCCCCGGGGATCACCTCTGGAAACACCATATATTTT.

The gene calls are TRBV2 and TRBJ1-2; 8 nucleotides align to TRBD1. The CDR3 contains 16 residues. CDR1 and CDR2 from the germline V gene are SNHLY and FYNNEI. J was trimmed by 8 bases and V by 3 bases; bases with no gene match: 14. The CDR3 DNA sequence: TGTGCCAGCAGTGATCTGAAGAGACAGGGGTTGGAAGGCTACACCTTC. As protein: CASSDLKRQGLEGYTF.

The chain has TRBV19 and TRBJ2-2, with TRBD1 matching 9 bases. Germline V gene data show CDR1 as LNHDA and CDR2 as SQIVND (reference sequence). CDR3 length: 16 amino acids. Trimming removed 1 base from V and 4 bases from J; junction bases left unmatched: 4. The CDR3 bases are TGTGCCAGTAGTATAGGGACAGGGGTAATCACCGGGGAGCTGTTTTTT. Amino acid sequence: CASSIGTGVITGELFF.

In its sample, this clone was seen a few times. The rearrangement links TRBV2 to TRBJ2-4; D call uncertain. The CDR3 extends over 14 amino acids. V lost 7 bases, J lost 3 bases, and 13 bases lay in between. Germline V CDR1 and CDR2: SNHLY, FYNNEI. The chain's CDR3 is CASKLDRYKNIQYF. CDR3 in DNA: TGTGCCAGCAAACTCGACCGATACAAAAACATTCAGTACTTC.

This chain joins TRBV6-6 and TRBJ2-7; 14 bases fit TRBD2. Unmatched junction bases numbered 11, after V lost 6 bases and J lost 7 bases. Germline loops: CDR1 MNHNY, CDR2 SVGAGI (reference sequence). The CDR3 sequence is 16 residues long. The CDR3 DNA reads as TGTGCCAGCAGGGGGACTAGCGGGAGTGGCCAGGTTGAGCAGTACTTC. Encoded protein: CASRGTSGSGQVEQYF.